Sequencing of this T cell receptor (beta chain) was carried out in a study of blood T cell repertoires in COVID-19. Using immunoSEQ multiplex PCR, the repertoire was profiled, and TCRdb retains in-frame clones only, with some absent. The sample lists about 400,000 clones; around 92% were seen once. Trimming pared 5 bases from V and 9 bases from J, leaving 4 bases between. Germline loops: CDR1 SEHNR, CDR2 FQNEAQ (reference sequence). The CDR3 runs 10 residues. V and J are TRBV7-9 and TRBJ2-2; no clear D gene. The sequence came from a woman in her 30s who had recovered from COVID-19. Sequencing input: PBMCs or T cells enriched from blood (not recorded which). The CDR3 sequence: CASSGRELFF. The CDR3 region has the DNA TGTGCCAGCAGCGGGCGGGAGCTGTTTTTT.